The 21 T cell receptor beta chains presented below share a single source sample, sequenced in a study of blood T cell repertoires in COVID-19. The assay was immunoSEQ multiplex PCR, and TCRdb's table has in-frame clones only and misses some. The data contain approximately 190,000 clones, around 80% of them singletons. Source material: peripheral blood. These TCRs come from a man in his thirties or forties with active or convalescent COVID-19.

The CDR3 coding sequence is TGTGCCAGCAGCGTGAGCGGGGATCCAGATACGCAGTATTTT. Residues: CASSVSGDPDTQYF. The chain couples TRBV9 to TRBJ2-3; 7 nucleotides agree with TRBD2. The ends lost 2 bases at V and 4 bases at J; junction bases unmatched: 4. Germline V gene lookup returns CDR1 SGDLS and CDR2 YYNGEE. The length of the CDR3 is 14 residues.

The chain joins TRBV6-5 to TRBJ2-7; TRBD2 matches 8 bases. Germline-derived CDR1 and CDR2 are MNHEY and SVGAGI. The V gene end was trimmed by 10 bases and the J gene end by 2 bases; junction bases not matched to a gene: 10. This CDR3 contains 14 residues. CDR3 coding DNA: TGTGCCACCGTCACTAGCGGCCCCACCTACGAGCAGTACTTC. Amino acids: CATVTSGPTYEQYF.

The gene calls are TRBV12-3 or TRBV12-4 and TRBJ1-2; D call uncertain. V was clipped by 3 bases and J by 8 bases, with 10 bases between them. The CDR3 runs 12 residues. The CDR3 DNA reads TGTGCCAGCAGTTTTTCAATCGAGGGCTACACCTTC. Translation: CASSFSIEGYTF.

The table lists this clone with a few counts. The rearrangement links TRBV27 to TRBJ1-3, with TRBD1 matching over 7 bases. The CDR3 sequence is 14 residues long. Germline V lookup: CDR1 MNHEY, CDR2 SMNVEV (reference sequence). The V and J ends lost 6 bases and 1 base, in that order; junction bases with no gene match: 3. CDR3 nucleotide sequence: TGTGCCAGCAGGCCGACAGGGTCTGGAAACACCATATATTTT. This translates into CASRPTGSGNTIYF.

V gene TRBV11-3 combines with J gene TRBJ2-2; 9 bases match TRBD1. The V gene's germline CDR1 is SGHNT and CDR2 YENEEA. The CDR3 is 15 residues long. J gave up 6 bases and V 4 bases, and 6 bases lay outside the gene matches. The CDR3 DNA is TGTGCCAGCAGCTCCGAGGACAGGGGCCCCGGGGAGCTGTTTTTT. Translation: CASSSEDRGPGELFF.

The chain recombines TRBV7-9 with TRBJ2-7; D ambiguous. Germline assignment: CDR1 SEHNR and CDR2 FQNEAQ (reference sequence). This CDR3 has 14 residues. The V end was cut by 3 bases, the J end by 3 bases, with 12 bases between. CDR3: CASSFDSSVYEQYF. CDR3 nucleotides: TGTGCCAGCAGCTTCGACTCAAGTGTCTACGAGCAGTACTTC.

The rearrangement links TRBV27 to TRBJ1-2; D ambiguous. The CDR3 has 12 residues. Trimming stripped 8 bases from V and 0 bases from J, with 7 bases between. Germline lookup yields CDR1 MNHEY and CDR2 SMNVEV (reference sequence). The CDR3, as DNA: TGTGCCAGCTCCCCATCTAACTATGGCTACACCTTC. It specifies CASSPSNYGYTF.

The chain is built from TRBV30 and TRBJ1-1; no reliable D call. The CDR3 runs to 11 residues. Trimming removed 5 bases from V and 0 bases from J, with 4 bases in between. Germline CDR1 GTSNPN, CDR2 SVGIG (reference sequence). The CDR3 loop is CAWQMNTEAFF. In nucleotides, the CDR3 is TGTGCCTGGCAAATGAACACTGAAGCTTTCTTT.

The chain combines TRBV10-3 with TRBJ1-3, with D possibly TRBD1 on 5 matching bases. The CDR3 length is 14 residues. Germline V lookup: CDR1 ENHRY, CDR2 SYGVKD. V dropped 10 bases and J dropped 1 base, with 14 bases sitting between them. CDR3 bases: TGTGCCACCATGGACACCAAATCTGGAAACACCATATATTTT. This sequence encodes CATMDTKSGNTIYF.

The chain is built from TRBV7-2 and TRBJ1-4; D call uncertain. V gave up 0 bases and J gave up 4 bases, with 6 bases separating them. Germline CDR1 SGHTA, CDR2 FQGNSA. The CDR3 spans 14 residues. The CDR3 region is CASSLASSNEKLFF. CDR3 nucleotide sequence: TGTGCCAGCAGCTTAGCCTCCAGTAATGAAAAACTGTTTTTT.

V usage is TRBV24-1 and J usage is TRBJ2-6; no clear D. Germline lookup yields CDR1 KGHDR and CDR2 SFDVKD. V was shortened by 1 base and J by 4 bases, with 4 bases between the two germline ends. This CDR3 region has 14 residues. CDR3 coding DNA: TGTGCCACCAGTGATTTCCAGGGGGCCAACGTCCTGACTTTC. This codes for CATSDFQGANVLTF.

This chain joins TRBV27 and TRBJ1-5; TRBD1 agrees at 7 bases. Unmatched junction bases numbered 4, after V lost 4 bases and J lost 1 base. The CDR3 contains 15 residues. Germline V gene sequence: CDR1 MNHEY, CDR2 SMNVEV (reference sequence). The CDR3 spells CASSWTGESNQPQHF. The DNA of the CDR3 is TGTGCCAGCAGTTGGACAGGAGAGAGCAATCAGCCCCAGCATTTT.

This chain uses TRBV7-9 with TRBJ2-1; D gene ambiguous. The length of the CDR3 is 14 residues. V was clipped by 1 base and J by 5 bases, with 9 bases between them. Germline CDR1 is SEHNR and CDR2 is FQNEAQ (reference sequence). CDR3 DNA: TGTGCCAGCAGCTTAGGTACCAACAACAATGAGCAGTTCTTC. It yields the protein CASSLGTNNNEQFF.

The genes are TRBV2 and TRBJ1-2, with TRBD1 matching 7 bases. CDR1 is SNHLY and CDR2 is FYNNEI in the germline V gene. The trim removed 6 bases at V and 6 bases at J, leaving 7 bases unmatched. This CDR3 comprises 13 residues. The CDR3 DNA reads as TGTGCCAGCAGAGCCGTAGGGGGCGATGGCTACACCTTC. Translated, it gives CASRAVGGDGYTF.

This clone has a handful of counts. The chain has TRBV7-8 and TRBJ1-1; 7 bases fit TRBD1. Trimming cost V 6 bases and J 5 bases; bases outside gene matches: 12. The CDR3 extends over 15 amino acids. Germline V CDR1 and CDR2: SGHVS, FQNEAQ. CDR3 residues: CASRVTGEVRTEAFF. The CDR3 nucleotides are TGTGCCAGCAGGGTCACAGGGGAAGTTCGGACTGAAGCTTTCTTT.

This clone is a singleton in its sample. The chain is built from TRBV27 and TRBJ2-1; 10 bases align to TRBD2. The trim removed 8 bases at V and 4 bases at J, leaving 11 bases unmatched. CDR3 size: 16 residues. CDR1 is MNHEY and CDR2 is SMNVEV in the germline V gene (reference sequence). The CDR3 DNA reads as TGTGCCAGCGGACAACCCCTAGCGGGGGCTTACAATGAGCAGTTCTTC. It yields the protein CASGQPLAGAYNEQFF.

The sample holds a few counts of this clone. Here the CDR3 reads CASSLGQENQPQHF. The CDR3 bases are TGCGCCAGCAGCTTGGGACAGGAAAATCAGCCCCAGCATTTT. The rearrangement joins TRBV5-1 to TRBJ1-5; tentative D call: TRBD1 (6 bases). There are 14 residues in the CDR3. The V and J ends lost 0 bases and 4 bases respectively, with 8 bases between them. Germline V CDR1 and CDR2: SGHRS, YFSETQ.

This clone was observed a handful of times. The gene calls are TRBV7-3 and TRBJ2-1, with 10 bases matching TRBD2. The CDR3 contains 16 residues. CDR1 and CDR2 (germline): SGHTA, FQGTGA. Trimming cost V 1 base and J 4 bases; bases outside gene matches: 4. The CDR3 DNA sequence: TGTGCCAGCAGCTTAAAAGCTAGCGGGGGATACAATGAGCAGTTCTTC. Its protein is CASSLKASGGYNEQFF.

V usage is TRBV14 and J usage is TRBJ2-3; 12 bases are shared with TRBD2. V trimming: 2 bases; J trimming: 4 bases; junction bases outside the gene matches: 4. In germline, CDR1 is SGHDN, CDR2 FVKESK. The CDR3 is 16 residues long. The CDR3 reads CASSQLAGGPSDTQYF. CDR3 nucleotides: TGTGCCAGCAGCCAACTAGCGGGAGGGCCGTCAGATACGCAGTATTTT. The full variable domain, in which reference TRBV14 and TRBJ2-3 provide the parts outside the CDR3, is EAGVTQFPSHSVIEKGQTVTLRCDPISGHDNLYWYRRVMGKEIKFLLHFVKESKQDESGMPNNRFLAERTGGTYSTLKVQPAELEDSGVYFCASSQLAGGPSDTQYFGPGTRLTVL.

A few counts support this clone. The genes are TRBV11-2 and TRBJ2-3; 15 bases align to TRBD2. V shed 5 bases and J 6 bases; nucleotides not matched to a gene: 0. The CDR3 is made up of 14 amino acids. Germline loops: CDR1 SGHAT, CDR2 FQNNGV. Written as DNA, the CDR3 is TGTGCCAGCAGCGGGACTAGCGGGGGGGATACGCAGTATTTT. Translating gives CASSGTSGGDTQYF.

This chain uses TRBV28 with TRBJ1-1, with 8 bases lining up with TRBD1. Germline V lookup: CDR1 MDHEN, CDR2 SYDVKM. V shed 6 bases and J 1 base; nucleotides not matched to a gene: 4. The CDR3 consists of 14 residues. This chain's CDR3 is CASRPDRENTEAFF. For the CDR3, the DNA is TGTGCCAGCAGGCCGGACAGGGAGAACACTGAAGCTTTCTTT.